The 19 T cell receptor beta chains presented below share a single source sample, sequenced in a study of cytomegalovirus exposure and HLA in healthy donors. Use of 60 Vbeta and 13 Jbeta primers characterized the PCR. Sequenced by immunoSEQ multiplex PCR; TCRdb stores in-frame clones only, minus some. The table shows 95,000 to 100,000 clones, with roughly 70% occurring only once. Sample: PBMCs. These receptors came from a male donor in good health and CMV-seronegative.

The rearrangement uses TRBV5-1 and TRBJ2-7, with D tentatively TRBD2 (5 bases). From germline, CDR1 is SGHRS and CDR2 YFSETQ. CDR3 size: 13 residues. The V end was cut by 5 bases, the J end by 0 bases, with 9 bases between. CDR3: CASRASNSYEQYF. CDR3 in DNA: TGCGCCAGCAGAGCTAGCAACTCCTACGAGCAGTACTTC.

This clone was found once. The genes are TRBV30 and TRBJ2-5; 11 nucleotides align to TRBD2. The DNA end lines up better with TRBJ2-7; the J call may be wrong. The germline gives CDR1 GTSNPN, CDR2 SVGIG (reference sequence). The CDR3 loop spans 20 amino acids. The DNA of the CDR3 is TGTGCCTGGAGTGAGGGTACAGGGGGCCCCACTAGCGGGAGACACTACGAGCAGTACTTC. This translates into CAWSEGTGGPTSGRHYEQYF.

The chain uses TRBV15 and TRBJ2-7; the D gene is possibly TRBD1 (5 bases). Trimming took 3 bases from V and 0 from J, leaving 15 bases between them. CDR1 is LNHNV, CDR2 YYDKDF, per germline (reference sequence). The CDR3 is 16 residues long. The CDR3 nucleotides read TGTGCCACCAGCAGTCTTACCGGACAAACCTCCTACGAGCAGTACTTC. This translates into CATSSLTGQTSYEQYF.

The chain combines TRBV7-3 with TRBJ2-3, with D perhaps TRBD2 (5 bases). The CDR3 length is 15 residues. Germline assignment: CDR1 SGHTA and CDR2 FQGTGA. Deletions cut 1 base from V and 1 base from J, with 9 bases between. The CDR3 here is CASSLIGGRTDTQYF. The CDR3 DNA follows: TGTGCCAGCAGCTTAATTGGCGGGCGCACAGATACGCAGTATTTT.

This rearrangement joins TRBV5-4 to TRBJ2-5; D is perhaps TRBD1 (5 bases). Per germline, CDR1 SGHNT and CDR2 YYREEE (reference sequence). This CDR3 spans 14 amino acids. With 5 bases removed from V and 3 bases from J, the gap between germline ends came to 14 bases. CDR3 in amino acids: CASSFDSSKETQYF. DNA for the CDR3: TGTGCCAGCAGTTTCGACAGCAGTAAAGAGACCCAGTACTTC.

This clone was seen a single time. This chain links TRBV28 with TRBJ1-5, with TRBD1 identical over 7 bases. This CDR3 comprises 16 residues. The germline V gene encodes CDR1 MDHEN and CDR2 SYDVKM. V trimming: 5 bases; J trimming: 1 base; junction bases outside the gene matches: 8. CDR3 residues: CASSPWGDSSNQPQHF. The CDR3, as DNA: TGTGCCAGCAGTCCTTGGGGGGACAGCAGCAATCAGCCCCAGCATTTT.

This clone appeared a few times. The chain couples TRBV28 to TRBJ2-2; maybe TRBD1 (5 bases). The CDR3 has 16 amino acids. Germline CDR1 MDHEN, CDR2 SYDVKM. V was trimmed by 5 bases and J by 5 bases, leaving 18 bases between them. The CDR3: CASSPESVRVTGELFF. The CDR3 region has the DNA TGTGCCAGCAGTCCCGAATCGGTCAGGGTGACCGGGGAGCTGTTTTTT.

The V call is TRBV5-1, the J call TRBJ2-7; D might be TRBD1 (6 bases). Germline V CDR1 and CDR2: SGHRS, YFSETQ. V was clipped by 4 bases and J by 0 bases, with 26 bases between them. CDR3 length: 19 amino acids. This chain's CDR3 is CASSPRGVSTGLSSYEQYF. In DNA form, the CDR3 reads TGCGCCAGCAGCCCCAGAGGGGTTTCGACAGGACTGAGCTCCTACGAGCAGTACTTC.

The chain joins TRBV5-4 to TRBJ1-5; TRBD1 matches at 7 bases. In germline, CDR1 is SGHNT, CDR2 YYREEE (reference sequence). Germline trimming cut 4 bases from V and 4 bases from J; bases unmatched to any gene: 5. The CDR3 totals 14 residues. The CDR3: CASSAGTANQPQHF. The CDR3, as DNA: TGTGCCAGCAGCGCCGGGACAGCTAATCAGCCCCAGCATTTT.

The CDR3 nucleotides read TGCGCCAGCAGCCAATTCGGGACTACCGTGGGGACTGAAGCTTTCTTT. Encoded protein: CASSQFGTTVGTEAFF. The V call is TRBV4-1, the J call TRBJ1-1; perhaps TRBD1 as D (5 bases). Germline assignment: CDR1 MGHRA and CDR2 YSYEKL. V lost 2 bases and J lost 5, with 18 bases in between. The CDR3 contains 16 residues.

This clone was detected a few times. V usage is TRBV4-3 and J usage is TRBJ2-7; 7 bases align to TRBD2. Per germline, CDR1 LGHNA and CDR2 YSLEER. The CDR3 spans 16 residues. V lost 0 bases, J lost 5 bases, and 10 bases stayed unmatched. The CDR3 sequence is CASSQDRGTGGNEQYF. Written as DNA, the CDR3 is TGCGCCAGCAGCCAAGATAGAGGGACGGGAGGCAACGAGCAGTACTTC.

The chain uses TRBV5-4 and TRBJ2-3; 8 bases align to TRBD2. Germline CDR1 is SGHNT and CDR2 is YYREEE (reference sequence). There are 19 residues in the CDR3. V dropped 0 bases and J dropped 1; count of bases not matched to a gene: 13. In nucleotides, the CDR3 is TGTGCCAGCAGCTTGGGCCTAGCGGGTGTCTATGAGGGCACAGATACGCAGTATTTT. Its translation: CASSLGLAGVYEGTDTQYF.

The CDR3 is CASSYLPESSTEAFF. The CDR3 bases are TGTGCCAGCAGTTACTTACCCGAGTCAAGCACTGAAGCTTTCTTT. This chain joins TRBV6-6 and TRBJ1-1; D unclear. CDR3 length: 15 amino acids. Germline loops: CDR1 MNHNY, CDR2 SVGAGI (reference sequence). V lost 1 base to trimming and J lost 4 bases, with 13 bases between them.

This clone was counted once. The V call is TRBV5-4, the J call TRBJ1-3; the D is unclear. V was pared by 5 bases and J by 2 bases, with 8 bases between. CDR1 is SGHNT, CDR2 YYREEE, per germline (reference sequence). The CDR3 contains 13 residues. The CDR3 region is CASSRSAGNTIYF. Written as DNA, the CDR3 is TGTGCCAGCAGTCGGTCGGCTGGAAACACCATATATTTT. The variable domain in full, with the rest retrieved from reference TRBV5-4 and TRBJ1-3, is ETGVTQSPTHLIKTRGQQVTLRCSSQSGHNTVSWYQQALGQGPQFIFQYYREEENGRGNFPPRFSGLQFPNYSSELNVNALELDDSALYLCASSRSAGNTIYFGEGSWLTVV.

The chain combines TRBV18 with TRBJ1-2; a weak D match, TRBD1 (6 bases). This CDR3 spans 14 amino acids. Trimming took off 3 bases at V and 2 bases at J, with 10 bases between the two ends. Germline V gene sequence: CDR1 KGHSH, CDR2 LQKENI. The CDR3 protein is CASSPGAGNYGYTF. The CDR3 region has the DNA TGTGCCAGCTCACCGGGGGCAGGAAACTATGGCTACACCTTC. Together with reference TRBV18 and TRBJ1-2, the CDR3 gives the full variable domain: NAGVMQNPRHLVRRRGQEARLRCSPMKGHSHVYWYRQLPEEGLKFMVYLQKENIIDESGMPKERFSAEFPKEGPSILRIQQVVRGDSAAYFCASSPGAGNYGYTFGSGTRLTVV.

This chain links TRBV2 with TRBJ1-2; 7 bases align to TRBD1. The CDR3 has 15 residues. V was pared by 6 bases and J by 3 bases, with 10 bases of the junction left unmatched. CDR1 is SNHLY and CDR2 is FYNNEI in the germline V gene. The CDR3 loop is CASSRPGQEYYGYTF. Here the CDR3 DNA reads TGTGCCAGCAGCCGCCCCGGACAGGAGTACTATGGCTACACCTTC.

CDR3 sequence (DNA): TGTGCCAGCAGCTTAGCCGGGGGGAACTACGAGCAGTACTTC. Protein sequence: CASSLAGGNYEQYF. This chain links TRBV11-3 with TRBJ2-7, with 7 nucleotides matching TRBD2. The CDR3 is made up of 14 amino acids. Per germline, CDR1 SGHNT and CDR2 YENEEA. V shed 1 base, J shed 3 bases, and the junction held 3 bases outside the gene matches.

CDR3 DNA: TGTGCCAGCAGCTTTGCGGGGGGCTACACCTTC. Amino acids: CASSFAGGYTF. The rearrangement links TRBV5-8 to TRBJ1-2; D gene uncertain. In germline, CDR1 is SGHTS, CDR2 YDEGEE. V was shortened by 2 bases and J by 8 bases, with 7 bases between the two germline ends. The CDR3 has 11 amino acids.

This clone was counted a single time. The rearrangement uses TRBV25-1 and TRBJ2-6, with 10 bases matching TRBD1. The CDR3 is 16 amino acids. CDR1 MGHDK and CDR2 SYGVNS come from the germline V gene. V lost 4 bases to trimming and J lost 0 bases; unmatched junction nucleotides: 0. CDR3 sequence: CASSGDRGSGANVLTF. CDR3 DNA: TGTGCCAGCAGTGGGGACAGGGGCTCTGGGGCCAACGTCCTGACTTTC.